The 11 T cell receptor beta chains reported below all come from one sample, sequenced in a study of T cell repertoires in cytomegalovirus infection. TCRdb re-analysed the reads in MiXCR, keeping a single row per CDR3 protein. Of roughly 140,000 distinct CDR3 sequences listed, around 20% are singletons. Sample: PBMCs. The receptor set was obtained from a human donor in good health (CMV status not recorded). Some clones in this sample may be carry-over from other donors' samples.

This clonotype showed up many times. The V and J genes are TRBV7-2 and TRBJ2-3; D tentatively reads TRBD1 or TRBD2 (5 bases each). V lost 5 bases and J lost 3, with 9 bases in between. The CDR3 runs to 13 residues. The germline V gene has CDR1 SGHTA and CDR2 FQGNSA. The CDR3 protein is CASSRGVTDTQYF. CDR3 DNA sequence: TGTGCCAGCAGCCGAGGGGTGACAGATACGCAGTATTTT.

This chain uses TRBV13 with TRBJ2-3; D unresolved. V lost 3 bases to trimming and J lost 4 bases, with 5 bases between them. Looked up from germline, CDR1 is PRHDT and CDR2 is FYEKMQ (reference sequence). The CDR3 length is 12 residues. The CDR3 loop reads CASSFYPDTQYF. The CDR3 DNA reads as TGTGCCAGCAGCTTCTATCCAGATACGCAGTATTTT.

J is TRBJ1-2 and V is TRBV6-5; 7 bases line up with TRBD1. The germline V gene encodes CDR1 MNHEY and CDR2 SVGAGI. Unmatched junction bases numbered 5, after V lost 5 bases and J lost 2 bases. The length of the CDR3 is 14 residues. The CDR3 DNA reads TGTGCCAGCAGTCGTGACAGGGCGAACTATGGCTACACCTTC. Encoded protein: CASSRDRANYGYTF.

This clonotype was found many times. This sequence joins TRBV12-3 or TRBV12-4 and TRBJ1-4; D gene ambiguous. V lost 3 bases and J lost 7, with 12 bases in between. The CDR3 consists of 14 residues. CDR3 protein: CASSFRPSGEKLFF. As DNA, the CDR3 is TGTGCCAGCAGTTTCCGCCCAAGTGGTGAAAAACTGTTTTTT.

The sample holds a few counts of this clonotype. This sequence joins TRBV14 and TRBJ1-3; D might be TRBD1 (5 bases). The germline V gene encodes CDR1 SGHDN and CDR2 FVKESK. The CDR3 has 15 amino acids. The V end was cut by 2 bases, the J end by 8 bases, with 16 bases between. The chain's CDR3 is CASSQQGRFLDTIYF. The DNA for the CDR3 is TGTGCCAGCAGCCAACAGGGTCGATTTTTGGACACCATATATTTT.

This clonotype has just a few counts. The rearrangement links TRBV28 to TRBJ1-6; possibly TRBD1 for D (6 bases). The germline V gene has CDR1 MDHEN and CDR2 SYDVKM. CDR3 length: 15 residues. V was cut by 3 bases and J by 5 bases, with 11 bases left in between. CDR3: CASSFPGENNSPLHF. CDR3 DNA sequence: TGTGCCAGCAGTTTTCCAGGGGAGAATAATTCACCCCTCCACTTT.

V usage is TRBV18 and J usage is TRBJ2-5, with TRBD2 identical over 13 bases. The V segment lost 2 bases and the J segment 1 base; nucleotides outside the gene matches: 1. Germline V gene sequence: CDR1 KGHSH, CDR2 LQKENI. The CDR3 is 16 residues long. The CDR3 loop is CASSPGTSGTQETQYF. CDR3 in DNA: TGTGCCAGCTCACCAGGGACTAGCGGGACCCAAGAGACCCAGTACTTC.

This clonotype appeared a few times. The chain joins TRBV7-9 to TRBJ2-3; TRBD1 might be the D (6 bases). V lost 3 bases to trimming and J lost 5 bases, with 12 bases between them. Germline values: CDR1 SEHNR, CDR2 FQNEAQ (reference sequence). This CDR3 region has 14 residues. CDR3: CASSFHRAGDTQYF. The CDR3 nucleotides read TGTGCCAGCAGCTTTCACAGGGCTGGAGATACGCAGTATTTT.

The table lists this clonotype with a few counts. Relative to the germline gene, one junction end is altered; a read error may explain this. The rearrangement links TRBV7-2 to TRBJ1-5; no reliable D call. The length of the CDR3 is 15 residues. CDR1 and CDR2 from the germline V gene are SGHTA and FQGNSA. The CDR3 sequence is CASGLAVGSNQPQHF. The DNA for the CDR3 is TGTGCCAGCGGCTTAGCGGTGGGAAGCAATCAGCCCCAGCATTTT.

This clonotype was observed a few times. This chain links TRBV5-4 with TRBJ2-3, with D maybe TRBD2 (6 bases). The CDR3 runs to 14 residues. Trimming cost V 4 bases and J 1 base, with 10 bases left between them. Germline V gene sequence: CDR1 SGHNT, CDR2 YYREEE (reference sequence). The CDR3: CASSLWEGTDTQYF. In DNA, the CDR3 is TGTGCCAGCAGCCTCTGGGAGGGCACAGATACGCAGTATTTT.

The J gene is TRBJ2-2, the V gene TRBV2, with D perhaps matching TRBD2 (5 bases). The V gene lost 1 base and the J gene lost 7 bases, with 13 bases spanning the gap. CDR1 and CDR2 from the germline V gene are SNHLY and FYNNEI. The CDR3 consists of 15 residues. The CDR3: CASSEERPGNGELFF. CDR3 nucleotides: TGTGCCAGCAGTGAAGAGCGGCCTGGGAACGGGGAGCTGTTTTTT.